Listed below are T cell receptor beta chains from one sample, sequenced in a study of PD-1 blockade in classical Hodgkin lymphoma. Libraries were prepared by immunoSEQ multiplex PCR; TCRdb keeps only in-frame clonotypes and omits some of them. The sample lists just under 30,000 clones; 85% were seen once. Specimen: CD4+ T cells from blood, collected at baseline. These receptors came from a human donor with classical Hodgkin lymphoma. CDR3s include the opening cysteine and the closing phenylalanine or tryptophan. Each record gives: V gene, clone size, D gene, J gene, CDR3 length, CDR3 DNA, CDR3 protein. A D gene is named only where the DNA matches it firmly. Only part of the rows carry a size: once, few, many, or a class if the clone is expanded.

TRBV5-1	once	.	TRBJ1-1	13	TGCGCCAGCAGCTTAGAAACTCTCACTGAAGCTTTCTTT	CASSLETLTEAFF
TRBV28	.	.	TRBJ1-2	14	TGTGCCAGCAGTCTCAGGGGAACTAACTATGGCTACACCTTC	CASSLRGTNYGYTF
TRBV19	.	.	TRBJ2-1	15	TGTGCCAGTAGCCATCCGGGACCGGCGGGCAATGAGCAGTTCTTC	CASSHPGPAGNEQFF
TRBV11-1	once	.	TRBJ2-2	11	TGTGCCAGCAGCTTAGATCGGGAGCTGTTTTTT	CASSLDRELFF
TRBV7-9	.	.	TRBJ2-7	12	TGTGCCAGCAGCATCCAAGGCTACGAGCAGTACTTC	CASSIQGYEQYF
TRBV2	.	TRBD2	TRBJ2-2	15	TGTGCCAGCACCGAGACTAGCGGGGGGACCGGGGAGCTGTTTTTT	CASTETSGGTGELFF
TRBV19	.	TRBD2	TRBJ2-7	15	TGTGCCAGTAGTATAGCGGGAGGGCCTTCCTACGAGCAGTACTTC	CASSIAGGPSYEQYF
TRBV29-1	.	.	TRBJ2-7	12	TGCAGCGTTAATGGTGGGAGCTATGAGCAGTACTTC	CSVNGGSYEQYF
TRBV5-5	.	.	TRBJ2-1	16	TGTGCCAGCAGCTTTGCCCCGGGACACCAATACAATGAGCAGTTCTTC	CASSFAPGHQYNEQFF
TRBV27	.	TRBD2	TRBJ2-2	17	TGTGCCAGCAGTCGCAAAGTTACTAGCGGGATATCCGGGGAGCTGTTTTTT	CASSRKVTSGISGELFF
TRBV27	.	TRBD1	TRBJ1-2	13	TGTGCCAGCAGTTACAGGGGGCGAAGAGGCTACACCTTC	CASSYRGRRGYTF
TRBV14	few	.	TRBJ1-1	13	TGTGCCAGCAGCCCCCAGGGGAACACTGAAGCTTTCTTT	CASSPQGNTEAFF
TRBV7-2	.	.	TRBJ2-1	13	TGTGCCAGCAGCTCCGGGACCCACAATGAGCAGTTCTTC	CASSSGTHNEQFF
TRBV27	.	.	TRBJ1-1	15	TGTGCCAGCAGTCCCGGGACCGGTGGTGGCACTGAAGCTTTCTTT	CASSPGTGGGTEAFF
TRBV7-6	.	.	TRBJ1-1	16	TGTGCCAGCAGCTTTAGGAGAAGCAGGGGCAACACTGAAGCTTTCTTT	CASSFRRSRGNTEAFF
TRBV7-2	.	.	TRBJ2-3	15	TGTGCCAGCAGCTTAGGAGGGATCCACACAGATACGCAGTATTTT	CASSLGGIHTDTQYF
TRBV5-1	.	.	TRBJ2-7	14	TGCGCCAGCACCGGCGGGGGACAGTCGTACGAGCAGTACTTC	CASTGGGQSYEQYF
TRBV5-6	.	TRBD1	TRBJ2-7	13	TGTGCCAGCAGCCTCGCATCAGGGGGCGAGCAGTACTTC	CASSLASGGEQYF
TRBV6-6	few	.	TRBJ1-2	11	TGTGCCAGCACGGTGAACTATGGCTACACCTTC	CASTVNYGYTF
TRBV5-6	.	TRBD2	TRBJ2-7	14	TGTGCCAGCAGCTTTGGACTAGCGGGAGTTGAGCAGTACTTC	CASSFGLAGVEQYF
TRBV6-5	.	TRBD1	TRBJ1-2	15	TGTGCCAGCAGTCAACGGGACAGGGGAGGGGATGGCTACACCTTC	CASSQRDRGGDGYTF
TRBV4-2	.	.	TRBJ2-3	17	TGTGCCAGCAGCCAAGAAGGGGCTAGCGAGGTCACAGATACGCAGTATTTT	CASSQEGASEVTDTQYF
TRBV27	.	.	TRBJ2-3	15	TGTGCCAGCAGTTCCGCCCAGGGATACGCAAATACGCAGTATTTT	CASSSAQGYANTQYF
TRBV30	.	.	TRBJ2-4	13	TGTGCCTGGAGTCCTTTGATGAGGAACATTCAGTACTTC	CAWSPLMRNIQYF
TRBV19	.	TRBD1	TRBJ1-1	15	TGTGCCAGTAGTTCCCGGACAGGAGGTGACACTGAAGCTTTCTTT	CASSSRTGGDTEAFF
TRBV18	.	.	TRBJ2-3	13	TGTGCCAGCTCACCCGGGACCACAGATACGCAGTATTTT	CASSPGTTDTQYF
TRBV2	few	.	TRBJ1-5	12	TGTGCCATATCCCCGGGAAATCAGCCCCAGCATTTT	CAISPGNQPQHF
TRBV12-5	.	TRBD1	TRBJ1-2	13	TGTGCTAGTGGCAAGGGACAGATCTATGGCTACACCTTC	CASGKGQIYGYTF
TRBV10-1	.	TRBD1	TRBJ2-7	13	TGCGCCAGCAGCTCGACAGGGGTCCACGAGCAGTACTTC	CASSSTGVHEQYF
TRBV30	.	.	TRBJ2-2	16	TGTGCCTGGAGTGTACGTGGCAGGGGGAACACCGGGGAGCTGTTTTTT	CAWSVRGRGNTGELFF
TRBV27	.	.	TRBJ2-1	15	TGTGCCAGCAGTTTAACGCGGACCACCTACAATGAGCAGTTCTTC	CASSLTRTTYNEQFF
TRBV4-1	.	TRBD2	TRBJ2-1	16	TGCGCCAGCAGCCAAGTACGGCTAGCGGGAGGAGGTGAGCAGTTCTTC	CASSQVRLAGGGEQFF
TRBV19	.	.	TRBJ2-2	13	TGTGCCAGTAGTGCCTTGGGGAACGGGGAGCTGTTTTTT	CASSALGNGELFF
TRBV10-3	.	.	TRBJ1-2	15	TGTGCCATCAGTGGAGGAGATTCCTCAAACTATGGCTACACCTTC	CAISGGDSSNYGYTF
TRBV18	.	.	TRBJ1-1	13	TGTGCTAGCTCACCAGAGATGAACACTGAAGCTTTCTTT	CASSPEMNTEAFF
TRBV6-6	.	.	TRBJ2-7	14	TGTGCCAGCAGTGCGCCAGACAGTTTCTACGAGCAGTACTTC	CASSAPDSFYEQYF
TRBV27	.	.	TRBJ2-7	16	TGTGCCAGCAGCGTTCGCGGGGGCGCCTTCTCCTACGAGCAGTACTTC	CASSVRGGAFSYEQYF
TRBV7-2	.	.	TRBJ2-3	13	TGTGCCAGCAGCTCCCTTTGGGCCGATACGCAGTATTTT	CASSSLWADTQYF
TRBV10-3	.	.	TRBJ1-1	15	TGTGCCATCAGTGCCTGGACGGGGGGGGGCACTGAAGCTTTCTTT	CAISAWTGGGTEAFF
TRBV2	.	TRBD2	TRBJ2-7	15	TGTGCCAGCAGAGAGTGGACTAGCGGGGGGTACGAGCAGTACTTC	CASREWTSGGYEQYF